This entry concerns a single TCR beta chain. These data are taken from a study of Ad26.COV2.S vaccination and SARS-CoV-2 variants. Trimming cost V 3 bases and J 0 bases, with 18 bases left between them. CDR3 size: 18 residues. Germline V gene sequence: CDR1 MRHNA, CDR2 SNTAGT. Assay: immunoSEQ multiplex PCR; the TCRdb copy retains only in-frame clones and omits some. The profile covers about 350,000 clones, with about 87% appearing a single time and around 6.1% taken by the ten largest. The treatment here: roughly 20 received Ad26.COV2.S at low or high dose, single or two shots; a few received placebo; per-sample allocation not given. Sampling was performed 63 days after the first vaccine or placebo injection.

V gene TRBV6-4 combines with J gene TRBJ2-1; the D call may be TRBD1 or TRBD2 (5 bases each). The receptor was derived from a person between 18 and 60 years old who received the Ad26.COV2.S COVID-19 vaccine or a placebo. The source was peripheral blood, collected in a trial of Ad26.COV2.S vaccine versus placebo. The CDR3: CASSEMGEGTFSYNEQFF. In DNA, the CDR3 is TGTGCCAGCAGTGAGATGGGGGAAGGAACTTTCTCCTACAATGAGCAGTTCTTC.